The present T cell receptor beta chain was sequenced within a study of Ad26.COV2.S vaccination and SARS-CoV-2 variants. Study background: As a participant in COV1001, the donor was in the Ad26.COV2.S trial arm. Study outcomes and limitations: In vaccinated individuals, spike-specific CD8+ and CD4+ T cell responses reportedly displayed substantial breadth.

The CDR3 totals 13 residues. CDR1 and CDR2 (germline): GTSNPN, SVGIG (reference sequence). V was shortened by 0 bases and J by 7 bases, with 10 bases between the two germline ends. The treatment: some 20 received Ad26.COV2.S at low or high dose, single or two shots; about five received placebo; per-sample allocation not given. Sampling was performed 63 days after the first vaccine or placebo injection. Sequencing used immunoSEQ multiplex PCR; TCRdb keeps in-frame clones, though not all of them. The sample shows around 340,000 clones, around 89% of them seen only once. Concerning this clone: Its antigen is unidentified. This CDR3 is also generated by other DNA sequences in the sample.

The chain employs TRBV30 and TRBJ1-5; D ambiguous. The sequence was collected from a person between 18 and 65 years old who received the Ad26.COV2.S COVID-19 vaccine or a placebo. Sample: peripheral blood, taken in a trial of Ad26.COV2.S vaccine versus placebo. The CDR3 reads CAWSVRGGQPQHF. CDR3 in DNA: TGTGCCTGGAGTGTCCGGGGTGGCCAGCCCCAGCATTTT.